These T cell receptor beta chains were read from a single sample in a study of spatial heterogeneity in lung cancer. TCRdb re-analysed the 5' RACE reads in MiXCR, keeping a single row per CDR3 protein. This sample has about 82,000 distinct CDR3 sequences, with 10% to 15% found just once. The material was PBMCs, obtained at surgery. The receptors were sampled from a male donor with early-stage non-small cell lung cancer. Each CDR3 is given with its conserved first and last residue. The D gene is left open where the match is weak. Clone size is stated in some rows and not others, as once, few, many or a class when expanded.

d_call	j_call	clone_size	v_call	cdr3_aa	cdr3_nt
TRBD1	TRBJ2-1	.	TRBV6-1	CASSVRQGNNEQFF	TGTGCCAGCAGTGTGAGACAGGGGAACAATGAGCAGTTCTTC
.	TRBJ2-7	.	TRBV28	CASTSVPGNYEQYF	TGTGCCAGCACCTCCGTCCCGGGGAACTACGAGCAGTACTTC
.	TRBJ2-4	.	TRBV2	CASSEGWGLGKNIQYF	TGTGCCAGCAGTGAAGGTTGGGGGCTGGGGAAAAACATTCAGTACTTC
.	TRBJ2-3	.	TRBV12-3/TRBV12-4	CASSLSGGVDTQYF	TGTGCCAGCAGTTTATCAGGAGGGGTCGATACGCAGTATTTT
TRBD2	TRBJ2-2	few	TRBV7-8	CASILGGLAGTGELFF	TGTGCCAGCATCCTCGGGGGACTAGCGGGGACCGGGGAGCTGTTTTTT
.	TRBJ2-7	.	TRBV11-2	CASSPFGTIYEQYF	TGTGCCAGCAGCCCTTTCGGGACAATCTACGAGCAGTACTTC
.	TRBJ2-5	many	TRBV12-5	CASGRGSRRETQYF	TGTGCTAGTGGCCGGGGCTCAAGGCGAGAGACCCAGTACTTC
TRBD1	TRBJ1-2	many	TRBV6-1	CASSSRRTGADGYTF	TGTGCCAGCAGTTCCAGACGCACAGGGGCCGATGGCTACACCTTC
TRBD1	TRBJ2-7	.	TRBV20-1	CSARDGDRATYEQYF	TGCAGTGCTAGAGATGGGGACAGGGCAACCTACGAGCAGTACTTC
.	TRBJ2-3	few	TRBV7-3	CASSQDSLDTDTQYF	TGTGCCAGCAGCCAAGACTCCCTAGACACAGATACGCAGTATTTT
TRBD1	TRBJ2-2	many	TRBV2	CASSGQGSGELFF	TGTGCCAGCAGTGGACAGGGAAGCGGGGAGCTGTTTTTT
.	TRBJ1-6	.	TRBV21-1	CASSKALVGQGPDNSPLHF	TGTGCCAGCAGCAAAGCGCTTGTAGGACAGGGCCCGGATAATTCACCCCTCCACTTT
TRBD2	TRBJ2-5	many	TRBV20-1	CSARTSGQETQYF	TGCAGTGCCAGGACTAGCGGGCAAGAGACCCAGTACTTC
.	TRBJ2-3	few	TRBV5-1	CASSLRGRADTQYF	TGCGCCAGCAGCCTGAGGGGACGTGCAGATACGCAGTATTTT
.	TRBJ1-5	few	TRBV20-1	CSAEGVTEGQPQHF	TGCAGTGCCGAAGGCGTGACAGAAGGCCAGCCCCAGCATTTT
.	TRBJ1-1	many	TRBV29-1	CSVEDFGRTEAFF	TGCAGCGTTGAAGATTTCGGGAGGACTGAAGCTTTCTTT
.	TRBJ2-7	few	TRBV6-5	CASSYHRATAAEQYF	TGTGCCAGCAGTTATCATCGGGCGACAGCTGCCGAGCAGTACTTC
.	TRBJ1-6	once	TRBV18	CASSPNVKGQANSPLHF	TGTGCCAGCTCACCAAACGTGAAAGGACAAGCCAATTCACCCCTCCACTTT
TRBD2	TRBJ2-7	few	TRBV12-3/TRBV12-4	CAITRERGSYEQYF	TGTGCCATCACTAGGGAGCGGGGATCCTACGAGCAGTACTTC
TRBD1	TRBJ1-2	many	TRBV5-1	CASSSTGETSYGYTF	TGCGCCAGCAGCTCGACAGGGGAAACCTCCTATGGCTACACCTTC
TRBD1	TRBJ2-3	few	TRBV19	CASSIRTGGRDTQYF	TGTGCCAGTAGTATTCGGACAGGGGGCAGAGATACGCAGTATTTT
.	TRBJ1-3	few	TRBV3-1	CASSQFLGSSGNTIYF	TGTGCCAGCAGCCAATTTCTAGGGAGCTCTGGAAACACCATATATTTT
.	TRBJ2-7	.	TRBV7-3	CASSQEQGYEQYF	TGTGCCAGCAGCCAAGAGCAGGGCTACGAGCAGTACTTC
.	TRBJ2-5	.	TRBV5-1	CASSFNSAQETQYF	TGCGCCAGCAGCTTTAACAGCGCTCAAGAGACCCAGTACTTC
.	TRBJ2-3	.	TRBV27	CASSLQDREGTDTQYF	TGTGCCAGCAGTCTCCAGGACAGGGAGGGAACAGATACGCAGTATTTT
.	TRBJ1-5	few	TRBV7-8	CASSLDIRNQPQHF	TGTGCCAGCAGCCTCGACATTCGCAATCAGCCCCAGCATTTT
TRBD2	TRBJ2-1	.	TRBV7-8	CASSRGGREGEQFF	TGTGCCAGCAGCCGGGGCGGGAGGGAAGGTGAGCAGTTCTTC
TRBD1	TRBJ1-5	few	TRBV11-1	CASSFDRVEQPQHF	TGTGCCAGCAGCTTTGACAGGGTGGAACAGCCCCAGCATTTT
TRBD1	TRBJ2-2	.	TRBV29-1	CSAWTGGEYTPGELFF	TGCAGCGCTTGGACAGGGGGCGAATATACTCCCGGGGAGCTGTTTTTT
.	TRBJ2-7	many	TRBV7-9	CASSPSYEQYF	TGTGCCAGCAGCCCATCTTACGAGCAGTACTTC
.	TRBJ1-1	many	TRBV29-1	CSVEGGIEAFF	TGCAGCGTTGAAGGGGGTATTGAAGCTTTCTTT
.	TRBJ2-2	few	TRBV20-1	CSARPQVFTGELFF	TGCAGTGCTAGGCCACAGGTTTTCACCGGGGAGCTGTTTTTT
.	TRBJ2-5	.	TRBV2	CASSGLAEYQETQYF	TGTGCCAGCAGTGGGCTAGCTGAGTACCAAGAGACCCAGTACTTC